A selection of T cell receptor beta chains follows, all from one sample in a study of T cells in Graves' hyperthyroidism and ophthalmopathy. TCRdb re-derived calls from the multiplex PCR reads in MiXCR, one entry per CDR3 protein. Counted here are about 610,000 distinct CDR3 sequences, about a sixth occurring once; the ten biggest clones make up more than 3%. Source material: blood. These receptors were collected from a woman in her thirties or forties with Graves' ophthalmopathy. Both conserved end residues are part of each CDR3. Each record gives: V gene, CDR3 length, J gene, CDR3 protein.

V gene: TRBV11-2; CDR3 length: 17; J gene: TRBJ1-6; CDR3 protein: CASSFRMGGSFGSPLHF
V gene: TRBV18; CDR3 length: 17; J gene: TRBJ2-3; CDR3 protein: CASSPLLSGGYTDTQYF
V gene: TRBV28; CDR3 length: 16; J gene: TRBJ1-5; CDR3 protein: CASSLREGYSNQPQHF
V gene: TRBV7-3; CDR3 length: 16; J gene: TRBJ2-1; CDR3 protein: CASSLYSGGSYNEQFF
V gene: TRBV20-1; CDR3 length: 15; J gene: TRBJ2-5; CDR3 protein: CSARQGWNLQETQYF
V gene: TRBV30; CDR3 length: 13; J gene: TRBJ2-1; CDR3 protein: CAWSRGQTNEQFF
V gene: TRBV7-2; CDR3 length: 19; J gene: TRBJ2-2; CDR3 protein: CASSLRWGSSNPNTGELFF
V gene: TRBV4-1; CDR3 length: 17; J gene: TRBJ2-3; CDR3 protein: CASSHLGGTGGADTQYF
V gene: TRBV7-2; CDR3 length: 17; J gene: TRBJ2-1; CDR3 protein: CASSRRLAGGPLDEQFF
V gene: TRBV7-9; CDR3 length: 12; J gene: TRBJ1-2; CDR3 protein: CASSLPDRGYTF
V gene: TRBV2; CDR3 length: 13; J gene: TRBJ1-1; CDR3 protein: CASRIQGSPEAFF
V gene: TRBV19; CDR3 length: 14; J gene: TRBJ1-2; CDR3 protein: CASSTTGLFYGYTF
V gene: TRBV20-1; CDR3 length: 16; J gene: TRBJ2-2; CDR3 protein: CSAETLRGGPIGELFF
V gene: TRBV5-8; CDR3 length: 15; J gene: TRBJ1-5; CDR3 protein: CASSGTGQGAQPQHF
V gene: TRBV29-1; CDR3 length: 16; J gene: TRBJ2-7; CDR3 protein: CSATKWAGTSSYEQYF
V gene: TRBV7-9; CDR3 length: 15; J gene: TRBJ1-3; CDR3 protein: CASSRDSSSGNTIYF
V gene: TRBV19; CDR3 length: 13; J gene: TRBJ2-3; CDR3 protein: CASSSQRPDTQYF
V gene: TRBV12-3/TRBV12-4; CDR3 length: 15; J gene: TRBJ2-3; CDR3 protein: CASSLPSGSGDTQYF
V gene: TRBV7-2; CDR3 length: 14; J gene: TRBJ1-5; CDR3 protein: CASSFPGFNQPQHF
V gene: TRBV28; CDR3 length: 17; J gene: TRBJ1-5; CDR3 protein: CASSFFWGAVGNQPQHF
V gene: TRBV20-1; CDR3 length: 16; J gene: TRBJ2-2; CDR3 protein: CSARKAGTGGTGELFF
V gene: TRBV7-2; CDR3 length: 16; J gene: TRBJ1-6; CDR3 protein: CASSLGGVPYNSPLHF
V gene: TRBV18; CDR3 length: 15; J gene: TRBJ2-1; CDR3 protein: CASSPPTGGHNEQFF
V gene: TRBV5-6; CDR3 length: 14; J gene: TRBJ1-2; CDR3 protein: CASSLRQDRHGYTF
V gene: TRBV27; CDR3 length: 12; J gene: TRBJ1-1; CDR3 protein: CASSPTTGEAFF
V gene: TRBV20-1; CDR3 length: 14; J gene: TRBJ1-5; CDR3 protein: CSARGGGSNQPQHF
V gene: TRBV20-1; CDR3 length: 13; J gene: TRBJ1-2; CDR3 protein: CSAGDSSNYGYTF
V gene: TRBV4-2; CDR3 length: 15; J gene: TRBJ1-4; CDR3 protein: CASSHPQGAEEKLFF
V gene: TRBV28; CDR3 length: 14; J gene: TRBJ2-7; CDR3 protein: CASSSSGSNYEQYF
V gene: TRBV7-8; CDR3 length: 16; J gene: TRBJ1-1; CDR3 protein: CASSLEGGPAGGLAFF
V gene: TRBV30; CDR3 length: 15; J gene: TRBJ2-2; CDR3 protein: CAWARVAGRAGELFF
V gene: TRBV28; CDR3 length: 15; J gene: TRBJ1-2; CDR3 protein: CASSLLLADYYGCTF
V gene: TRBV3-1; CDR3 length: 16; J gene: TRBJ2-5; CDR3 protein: CASSLPLAGGRETQYF
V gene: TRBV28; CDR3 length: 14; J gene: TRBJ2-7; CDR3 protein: CASRIGTVEYEQYF
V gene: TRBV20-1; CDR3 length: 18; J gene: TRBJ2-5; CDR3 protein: CSARDPTGTGTLQETQYF
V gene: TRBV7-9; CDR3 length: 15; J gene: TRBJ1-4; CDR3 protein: CASSELGGAGEKLFF
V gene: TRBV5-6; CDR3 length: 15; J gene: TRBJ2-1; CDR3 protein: CASSLETSAFNEQLF
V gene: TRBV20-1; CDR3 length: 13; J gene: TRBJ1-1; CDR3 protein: CSASKGGPSEAFF
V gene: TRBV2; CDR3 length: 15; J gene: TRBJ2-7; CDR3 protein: CASSERPSGRWKQYF
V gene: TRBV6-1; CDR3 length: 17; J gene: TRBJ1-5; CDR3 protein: CASRRGEELYSNQPQHF
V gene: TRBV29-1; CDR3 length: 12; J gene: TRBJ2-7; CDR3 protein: CSIRDDSYEQYF
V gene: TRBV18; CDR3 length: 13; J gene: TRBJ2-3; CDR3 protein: CASTTGGTDTQYF
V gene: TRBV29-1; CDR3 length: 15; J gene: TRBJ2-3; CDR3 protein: CSVELTSAYTDTQYF
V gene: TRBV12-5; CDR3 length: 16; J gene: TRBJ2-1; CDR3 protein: CASGPRGARGYNEQFF
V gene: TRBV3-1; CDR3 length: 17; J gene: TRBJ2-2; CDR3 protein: CASSQGGGSPTTGELFF